A selection of T cell receptor beta chains follows, all from one sample in a study of shared clonotypes between healthy human individuals. Sequenced by immunoSEQ multiplex PCR; TCRdb stores in-frame clones only, minus some. The table lists approximately 1.9 million clones, roughly 95% of them singletons. The sequenced material came from naive CD8+ T cells from PBMCs. Source of these receptors: a man between 18 and 29 years old in good health. Some clones in this sample may be carry-over from other donors' samples. The CDR3 runs from the conserved cysteine through the conserved F or W. The D gene is left open where the match is weak. Rows give clone size only sometimes, using once, few, many, or a class for an expanded clone.

v_gene	abundance	j_gene	len	d_gene	CDR3nt	CDR3aa
TRBV19	-	TRBJ1-4	13	TRBD1	TGTGCCAGTAGTATGACAGGGGGTGAAAAACTGTTTTTT	CASSMTGGEKLFF
TRBV30	-	TRBJ1-3	15	-	TGTGCCTGGAGTACGGGACGTTCGGCACTTGGCACCATATATTTT	CAWSTGRSALGTIYF
TRBV25-1	few	TRBJ2-7	15	TRBD2	TGTGCCAGCAGTGTGGGACTAGCGGGACCCTACGAGCAGTACTTC	CASSVGLAGPYEQYF
TRBV7-9	-	TRBJ1-1	14	TRBD1	TGTGCCAGCAGCTCGGGGACAGGGCCCACTGAAGCTTTCTTT	CASSSGTGPTEAFF
TRBV28	-	TRBJ1-2	15	TRBD1	TGTGCCAGCAGTTACGAAACAGGGGGCGCCGGTGGCTACACCTTC	CASSYETGGAGGYTF
TRBV5-1	-	TRBJ2-1	16	TRBD2	TGCGCCAGCAGCGTGTTCTCGGGACTAGCGGTAAATGAGCAGTTCTTC	CASSVFSGLAVNEQFF
TRBV7-6	-	TRBJ2-2	16	TRBD1	TGTGCCAGCAGCTCGACAGGGGGCGGGTGGACCGGGGAGCTGTTTTTT	CASSSTGGGWTGELFF
TRBV9	-	TRBJ2-3	18	-	TGTGCCAGCAGCGTGAGCTATTCGGAGCGGATGCAGGGAGATACGCAGTATTTT	CASSVSYSERMQGDTQYF
TRBV28	-	TRBJ2-2	14	TRBD1	TGTGCCAGCAGGGAGACAGGGCGGACCGGGGAGCTGTTTTTT	CASRETGRTGELFF
TRBV4-3	once	TRBJ2-7	16	TRBD2	TGCGCCAGCAGCCAAGATCGGGTGGCGGGAGATGGCGAGCAGTACTTC	CASSQDRVAGDGEQYF
TRBV6-1	-	TRBJ2-2	14	-	TGTGCCAGCAGGGCGGGACTCCGGGGCGGGGAGCTGTTTTTT	CASRAGLRGGELFF
TRBV11-1	-	TRBJ2-7	15	TRBD2	TGTGCCAGCAGCCATCGACTAGCGGGCACGAACGAGCAGTACTTC	CASSHRLAGTNEQYF
TRBV6-5	-	TRBJ2-7	15	-	TGTGCCAGCAGTTCCCTGGGGGGTCTGCCCCACGAGCAGTACTTC	CASSSLGGLPHEQYF
TRBV9	-	TRBJ2-1	13	-	TGTGCCAGCAGCGTTTACCAAACAGGGGAGCAGTTCTTC	CASSVYQTGEQFF
TRBV29-1	-	TRBJ2-1	14	TRBD2	TGCAGCGCCCTCGGGACTAGCTCCTACAATGAGCAGTTCTTC	CSALGTSSYNEQFF
TRBV4-2	once	TRBJ2-7	20	TRBD1	TGTGCCAGCAGCCACCTACTACAGGACAGGGGGCGCGGTGCTTCCTACGAGCAGTACTTC	CASSHLLQDRGRGASYEQYF
TRBV5-1	-	TRBJ1-3	15	TRBD1	TGCGCCAGCAGCTTGGACAGGGGTGCTGGAAACACCATATATTTT	CASSLDRGAGNTIYF
TRBV10-2	-	TRBJ2-1	13	-	TGCGCCAGCGGTCAGGGCACGTACAATGAGCAGTTCTTC	CASGQGTYNEQFF
TRBV15	-	TRBJ2-3	15	TRBD2	TGTGCCACCAAGGCTAGCGGGAGTCCCACAGATACGCAGTATTTT	CATKASGSPTDTQYF
TRBV19	-	TRBJ1-2	15	TRBD1	TGTGCCAGTAGTTCTCAACAGGGGGCGAACTATGGCTACACCTTC	CASSSQQGANYGYTF
TRBV6-5	-	TRBJ2-7	15	-	TGTGCCAGCAGTCCACAACGGGCCAGCTCCTACGAGCAGTACTTC	CASSPQRASSYEQYF
TRBV21-1	once	TRBJ2-7	17	-	TGTGCCAGCAGCAAAGTCGGGGGGCCAGGAGAATCCTACGAGCAGTACTTC	CASSKVGGPGESYEQYF
TRBV15	-	TRBJ1-4	16	-	TGTGCCACCAGCAGGCGGGGCGGGGGGTCTAATGAAAAACTGTTTTTT	CATSRRGGGSNEKLFF
TRBV7-6	-	TRBJ2-7	12	-	TGTGCCAGCAGCTTGCACCCTCAGGAGCAGTACTTC	CASSLHPQEQYF
TRBV4-2	once	TRBJ2-7	16	TRBD2	TGTGCCAGCAGCCAGGGTACTAGCGGGAGTGTCTACGAGCAGTACTTC	CASSQGTSGSVYEQYF
TRBV4-2	-	TRBJ2-2	18	TRBD2	TGTGCCAGCAGCCAAGATGGGGCGGGAGGGCCCTCGGGCGGGGAGCTGTTTTTT	CASSQDGAGGPSGGELFF
TRBV5-4	-	TRBJ1-1	12	-	TGTGCCAGCAGCCGCACTAACACTGAAGCTTTCTTT	CASSRTNTEAFF
TRBV27	-	TRBJ2-2	18	-	TGTGCCAGCAGTTTCGGGACGCTGGCAGGGGCCTACACCGGGGAGCTGTTTTTT	CASSFGTLAGAYTGELFF
TRBV27	-	TRBJ2-1	13	TRBD2	TGTGCCAGCAGTTGGGGACTACACAATGAGCAGTTCTTC	CASSWGLHNEQFF
TRBV4-1	-	TRBJ1-1	16	-	TGCGCCAGCAGCCCTACGACAGTAATAATGAACACTGAAGCTTTCTTT	CASSPTTVIMNTEAFF
TRBV4-1	-	TRBJ1-4	17	-	TGCGCCAGCAGCCAAGATCGTACTCCCAGGGTAAATGAAAAACTGTTTTTT	CASSQDRTPRVNEKLFF
TRBV9	few	TRBJ1-1	12	-	TGTGCCAGCAGCCTGGGGGACACTGAAGCTTTCTTT	CASSLGDTEAFF
TRBV25-1	once	TRBJ2-3	14	-	TGTGCCAGCACCCCTTGGGAAGATGCAGATACGCAGTATTTT	CASTPWEDADTQYF
TRBV9	-	TRBJ2-7	14	-	TGTGCCAGCAGCGTAGGCGGCCTCCCCTACGAGCAGTACTTC	CASSVGGLPYEQYF
TRBV9	-	TRBJ1-1	14	-	TGTGCCAGCAGCGTAACAGGAAGCACCCCTGAAGCTTTCTTT	CASSVTGSTPEAFF
TRBV5-4	-	TRBJ1-6	14	-	TGTGCCAGCACTTGGAACAGGGAGAGTTCACCCCTCCACTTT	CASTWNRESSPLHF
TRBV13	-	TRBJ1-2	15	-	TGTGCCAGCAGTGAAGCGCTTCGGGTTAACTATGGCTACACCTTC	CASSEALRVNYGYTF
TRBV2	-	TRBJ1-1	15	TRBD1	TGTGCCAGCAGATCGGGACAGTGGGGGAACACTGAAGCTTTCTTT	CASRSGQWGNTEAFF
TRBV4-2	-	TRBJ2-5	15	-	TGTGCCAGCAGCCCGGGGGACAGTTCACAAGGGACCCAGTACTTC	CASSPGDSSQGTQYF
TRBV5-6	-	TRBJ1-3	16	-	TGTGCCAGCAGCTGGGATCAGGACAGATCCGGAAACACCATATATTTT	CASSWDQDRSGNTIYF
TRBV29-1	-	TRBJ2-7	14	-	TGCAGCGCGGCCTTATTGGATTTACCCTACGAGCAGTACTTC	CSAALLDLPYEQYF
TRBV7-9	-	TRBJ2-1	15	TRBD1	TGTGCCAGCAGCTCCGGGACAGGGGTTTACAATGAGCAGTTCTTC	CASSSGTGVYNEQFF
TRBV15	-	TRBJ2-1	13	-	TGTGCCACCAGCAGAGATCACGGCGAACCTCTGATCTTC	CATSRDHGEPLIF